Shown below are 22 T cell receptor beta chains from a single sample sequenced in a study of shared clonotypes between healthy human individuals. Here immunoSEQ multiplex PCR was the method, and the copy in TCRdb shows in-frame clones only, minus some. The data contain some 2,500,000 clones, approximately 94% of them seen just once; the ten biggest clones take up more than 0.35%. The sequenced sample consisted of naive CD4+ T cells from PBMCs. Subset noted: CD45RA+ positively selected. Receptors were obtained from a man between 18 and 35 years old in good health. Some clones in this sample may be carry-over from other donors' samples.

The genes are TRBV27 and TRBJ1-2; 9 nucleotides align to TRBD1. The CDR3 extends over 16 amino acids. V shed 1 base and J 8 bases; nucleotides not matched to a gene: 11. The germline V gene has CDR1 MNHEY and CDR2 SMNVEV (reference sequence). CDR3 loop: CASSLYGTGRGGGYTF. For the CDR3, the DNA is TGTGCCAGCAGTTTATACGGGACAGGGAGAGGAGGAGGCTACACCTTC.

This sequence joins TRBV28 and TRBJ1-5, with 7 bases that match TRBD1. CDR1 MDHEN and CDR2 SYDVKM come from the germline V gene. This CDR3 spans 14 amino acids. V gave up 5 bases and J gave up 2 bases; unmatched junction bases: 3. CDR3 amino acids: CASSGGTGNQPQHF. The CDR3 DNA reads as TGTGCCAGCAGTGGAGGGACAGGCAATCAGCCCCAGCATTTT.

The rearrangement uses TRBV11-1 and TRBJ2-3, with 14 nucleotides matching TRBD2. The CDR3 contains 18 residues. Germline-derived CDR1 and CDR2 are SGHAT and FQDESV (reference sequence). Trimming removed 3 bases from V and 4 bases from J; junction bases left unmatched: 9. CDR3 in amino acids: CASSFPTSGRAGADTQYF. In DNA, the CDR3 is TGTGCCAGCAGCTTCCCGACTAGCGGGAGGGCCGGGGCAGATACGCAGTATTTT. The full variable domain, completed using reference TRBV11-1 and TRBJ2-3, is EAEVAQSPRYKITEKSQAVAFWCDPISGHATLYWYRQILGQGPELLVQFQDESVVDDSQLPKDRFSAERLKGVDSTLKIQPAELGDSAMYLCASSFPTSGRAGADTQYFGPGTRLTVL.

The chain employs TRBV6-1 and TRBJ2-5, with 7 bases matching TRBD1. Trimming took 2 bases from V and 5 from J; bases not matched to a gene: 8. This CDR3 region has 15 residues. Germline V gene sequence: CDR1 MNHNS, CDR2 SASEGT. The CDR3: CASSEWSGGRETQYF. CDR3 DNA sequence: TGTGCCAGCAGTGAATGGTCAGGGGGTAGGGAGACCCAGTACTTC.

This clone was picked up a small number of times. The rearrangement joins TRBV19 to TRBJ1-2, with D perhaps TRBD1 (5 bases). CDR3 length: 14 amino acids. The germline V and J ends were trimmed by 3 bases and 4 bases, with 12 bases remaining between them. Germline V CDR1 and CDR2: LNHDA, SQIVND (reference sequence). The CDR3 loop is CASSIGAGTYGYTF. The CDR3 bases are TGTGCCAGTAGTATTGGGGCAGGGACCTATGGCTACACCTTC.

J is TRBJ2-5 and V is TRBV7-2; D remains unclear. Germline V gives CDR1 SGHTA, CDR2 FQGNSA. The CDR3 is made up of 17 amino acids. With 1 base removed from V and 5 bases from J, the gap between germline ends came to 20 bases. The CDR3, as DNA: TGTGCCAGCAGCTTAGGCCTGGGATGGGGTCAGAAGGAGACCCAGTACTTC. Residues: CASSLGLGWGQKETQYF.

The rearrangement joins TRBV11-2 to TRBJ1-4, with D perhaps TRBD1 (5 bases). The CDR3 loop spans 15 amino acids. The V gene lost 1 base and the J gene lost 5 bases, with 11 bases spanning the gap. Germline CDR1 reads SGHAT; CDR2 reads FQNNGV. The CDR3 DNA reads as TGTGCCAGCAGCTTAGGAGGGACGAGGAATGAAAAACTGTTTTTT. Amino acids: CASSLGGTRNEKLFF. The full variable domain, its missing parts supplied by reference TRBV11-2 and TRBJ1-4, is EAGVAQSPRYKIIEKRQSVAFWCNPISGHATLYWYQQILGQGPKLLIQFQNNGVVDDSQLPKDRFSAERLKGVDSTLKIQPAKLEDSAVYLCASSLGGTRNEKLFFGSGTQLSVL.

The genes are TRBV18 and TRBJ2-1; 7 nucleotides match TRBD2. Germline values: CDR1 KGHSH, CDR2 LQKENI. CDR3 size: 15 residues. V dropped 0 bases and J dropped 8; count of bases not matched to a gene: 7. This chain's CDR3 is CASSPPWTRSYEQFF. CDR3 coding DNA: TGTGCCAGCTCACCACCCTGGACTAGGTCATATGAGCAGTTCTTC.

In regard to this clone: Other DNA sequences in the sample encode the same CDR3. The chain links TRBV9 to TRBJ1-3; D is possibly TRBD1 (6 bases). The CDR3 has 15 residues. Germline lookup yields CDR1 SGDLS and CDR2 YYNGEE. Trimming pared 3 bases from V and 0 bases from J, leaving 10 bases between. CDR3 loop: CASSGRTASGNTIYF. CDR3 DNA sequence: TGTGCCAGCAGCGGACGGACAGCCTCTGGAAACACCATATATTTT.

The chain has TRBV4-2 and TRBJ2-3; D uncertain. V was shortened by 1 base and J by 4 bases, with 6 bases between the two germline ends. CDR1 is LGHNA, CDR2 YNFKEQ, per germline. The CDR3 has 13 residues. CDR3 region: CASSQVSADTQYF. The CDR3 coding sequence is TGTGCCAGCAGCCAAGTGAGCGCAGATACGCAGTATTTT.

The chain combines TRBV2 with TRBJ1-5; D is ambiguous. The germline V gene has CDR1 SNHLY and CDR2 FYNNEI. Trimming took off 2 bases at V and 2 bases at J, with 10 bases between the two ends. The CDR3 covers 15 residues. CDR3 protein: CASSELAPGNQPQHF. CDR3 DNA sequence: TGTGCCAGCAGTGAACTGGCCCCGGGCAATCAGCCCCAGCATTTT.

On this clone: The junction differs from germline at one of its ends, possibly a read error. V and J are TRBV29-1 and TRBJ2-2, with a tentative D call TRBD2 (5 bases). Germline CDR1 SQVTM, CDR2 ANQGSEA. This CDR3 spans 14 amino acids. The CDR3 here is CSVGSGPNSGELFF. CDR3 DNA sequence: TGCAGCGTTGGAAGCGGACCGAACTCCGGGGAGCTGTTTTTT.

V usage is TRBV10-3 and J usage is TRBJ2-7; 9 bases line up with TRBD1. V trimming: 4 bases; J trimming: 6 bases; junction bases outside the gene matches: 7. CDR1 and CDR2 (germline): ENHRY, SYGVKD. The CDR3 is made up of 14 amino acids. The CDR3 DNA is TGTGCCATCAGTGGTGGGGGACAGGGTCGCGAGCAGTACTTC. It is translated as CAISGGGQGREQYF.

The chain combines TRBV19 with TRBJ1-3; D possibly corresponds to TRBD1 (6 bases). Germline-derived CDR1 and CDR2 are LNHDA and SQIVND (reference sequence). Trimming left V 7 bases short and J 2 bases short, with 15 bases between. This CDR3 spans 15 amino acids. The CDR3 reads CASIPRQAPGNTIYF. The DNA for the CDR3 is TGTGCCAGTATCCCCCGACAGGCCCCTGGAAACACCATATATTTT.

The gene calls are TRBV9 and TRBJ2-2; the D is unclear. Trimming stripped 1 base from V and 6 bases from J, with 10 bases between. CDR3 length equals 14 residues. Per the germline V gene, CDR1 is SGDLS and CDR2 is YYNGEE. The CDR3 DNA reads as TGTGCCAGCAGCGTACGCCCTTTCCCCGGGGAGCTGTTTTTT. It is translated as CASSVRPFPGELFF. Looking up the rest from reference TRBV9 and TRBJ2-2 gives the full variable domain: DSGVTQTPKHLITATGQRVTLRCSPRSGDLSVYWYQQSLDQGLQFLIQYYNGEERAKGNILERFSAQQFPDLHSELNLSSLELGDSALYFCASSVRPFPGELFFGEGSRLTVL.

The genes are TRBV7-8 and TRBJ2-1; D may match TRBD1 or TRBD2 (5 bases each). The CDR3 is 16 amino acids. V lost 6 bases and J 3 bases, leaving 18 bases between the germline ends. Germline V gives CDR1 SGHVS, CDR2 FQNEAQ. The CDR3 DNA follows: TGTGCCAGCAGGCCGGCAGGGAGCGGACACTACAATGAGCAGTTCTTC. It is translated as CASRPAGSGHYNEQFF. Variable domain in full (rest from reference TRBV7-8 and TRBJ2-1): GAGVSQSPRYKVAKRGQDVALRCDPISGHVSLFWYQQALGQGPEFLTYFQNEAQLDKSGLPSDRFFAERPEGSVSTLKIQRTQQEDSAVYLCASRPAGSGHYNEQFFGPGTRLTVL.

The rearrangement joins TRBV9 to TRBJ2-2; tentative D call: TRBD1 (6 bases). The CDR3 has 14 amino acids. V was pared by 6 bases and J by 6 bases, with 15 bases between. Germline V gene sequence: CDR1 SGDLS, CDR2 YYNGEE. The CDR3 region is CASTKTGTPGELFF. The CDR3 nucleotides are TGTGCCAGCACCAAAACAGGGACCCCCGGGGAGCTGTTTTTT.

This sequence joins TRBV28 and TRBJ1-1; unclear D gene. V dropped 9 bases and J dropped 0 bases, with 14 bases sitting between them. Looked up from germline, CDR1 is MDHEN and CDR2 is SYDVKM. The CDR3 extends over 14 amino acids. The CDR3 coding sequence is TGTGCCAGTCACGCTTCAAATTTGAACACTGAAGCTTTCTTT. As protein: CASHASNLNTEAFF.

This rearrangement joins TRBV7-6 to TRBJ2-2; TRBD2 matches at 10 bases. Germline loops: CDR1 SGHVS, CDR2 FNYEAQ. CDR3 size: 14 residues. Trimming at V came to 4 bases and at J to 6 bases, leaving 2 bases not matched to a gene. The chain's CDR3 is CASSSAGGPGELFF. The CDR3 nucleotides are TGTGCCAGCAGCTCAGCGGGAGGGCCCGGGGAGCTGTTTTTT.

This chain links TRBV4-3 with TRBJ1-5; D remains ambiguous. This CDR3 comprises 16 residues. V lost 1 base to trimming and J lost 5 bases, with 15 bases between them. Germline V gene data show CDR1 as LGHNA and CDR2 as YSLEER. The CDR3 sequence is CASSQGPTQEDQPQHF. As DNA, the CDR3 is TGCGCCAGCAGCCAAGGTCCCACCCAGGAGGATCAGCCCCAGCATTTT.

The chain uses TRBV29-1 and TRBJ2-3; 7 bases map to TRBD1. V gave up 7 bases and J gave up 7 bases; unmatched junction bases: 14. The CDR3 contains 14 residues. Germline V gene sequence: CDR1 SQVTM, CDR2 ANQGSEA. In DNA, the CDR3 is TGCAGCGGACGAGCCGGGACAGTTTTAAATACGCAGTATTTT. Its translation: CSGRAGTVLNTQYF.

There are a few counts of this clone. The chain uses TRBV4-2 and TRBJ1-1; the D is unclear. The CDR3 is 14 amino acids. Germline V gives CDR1 LGHNA, CDR2 YNFKEQ. Trimming left V 3 bases short and J 1 base short, with 9 bases between. CDR3 in DNA: TGTGCCAGCAGCCAGGTTGCTTCGAACACTGAAGCTTTCTTT. Amino acid sequence: CASSQVASNTEAFF.